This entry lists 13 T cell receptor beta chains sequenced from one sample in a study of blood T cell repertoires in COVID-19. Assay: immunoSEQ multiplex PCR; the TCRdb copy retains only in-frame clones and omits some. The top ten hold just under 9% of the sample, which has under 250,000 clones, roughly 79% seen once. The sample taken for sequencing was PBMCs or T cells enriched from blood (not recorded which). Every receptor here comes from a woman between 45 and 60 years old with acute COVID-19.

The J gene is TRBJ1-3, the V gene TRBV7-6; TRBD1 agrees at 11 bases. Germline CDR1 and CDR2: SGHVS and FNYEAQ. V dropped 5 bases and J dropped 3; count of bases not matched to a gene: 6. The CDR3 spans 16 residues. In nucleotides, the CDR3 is TGTGCCAGCAGCCCAGGACAGGGGGCAGGTGGAAACACCATATATTTT. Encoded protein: CASSPGQGAGGNTIYF.

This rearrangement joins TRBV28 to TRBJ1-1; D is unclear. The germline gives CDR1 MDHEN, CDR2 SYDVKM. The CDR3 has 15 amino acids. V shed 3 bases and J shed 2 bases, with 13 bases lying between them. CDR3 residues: CASSFETRLNTEAFF. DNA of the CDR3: TGTGCCAGCAGTTTCGAAACCAGGTTAAACACTGAAGCTTTCTTT.

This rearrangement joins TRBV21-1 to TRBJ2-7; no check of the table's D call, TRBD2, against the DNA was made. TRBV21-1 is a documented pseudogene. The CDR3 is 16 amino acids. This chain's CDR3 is CASSKGARSESYEQYF. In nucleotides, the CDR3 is TGTGCCAGCAGTAAGGGAGCTCGCTCAGAATCCTACGAGCAGTACTTC.

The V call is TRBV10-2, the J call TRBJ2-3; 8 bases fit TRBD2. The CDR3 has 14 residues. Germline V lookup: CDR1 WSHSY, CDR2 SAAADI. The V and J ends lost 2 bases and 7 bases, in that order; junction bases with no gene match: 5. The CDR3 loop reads CASSERGGANTQYF. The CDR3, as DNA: TGCGCCAGCAGTGAGCGGGGGGGTGCAAATACGCAGTATTTT.

CDR3 in DNA: TGTGCCAGTAGTACCCAGGGGGGCAATCAGCCCCAGCATTTT. It is translated as CASSTQGGNQPQHF. V is TRBV19 and J is TRBJ1-5, with TRBD1 matching 7 bases. The CDR3 spans 14 residues. Germline trimming cut 4 bases from V and 2 bases from J; bases unmatched to any gene: 2. Germline CDR1 LNHDA, CDR2 SQIVND (reference sequence).

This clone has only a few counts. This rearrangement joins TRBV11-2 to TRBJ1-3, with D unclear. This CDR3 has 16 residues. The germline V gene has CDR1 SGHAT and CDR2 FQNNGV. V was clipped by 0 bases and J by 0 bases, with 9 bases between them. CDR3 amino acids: CASSLDGPNSGNTIYF. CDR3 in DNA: TGTGCCAGCAGCTTAGATGGGCCGAACTCTGGAAACACCATATATTTT. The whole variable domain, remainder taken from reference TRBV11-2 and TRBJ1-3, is EAGVAQSPRYKIIEKRQSVAFWCNPISGHATLYWYQQILGQGPKLLIQFQNNGVVDDSQLPKDRFSAERLKGVDSTLKIQPAKLEDSAVYLCASSLDGPNSGNTIYFGEGSWLTVV.

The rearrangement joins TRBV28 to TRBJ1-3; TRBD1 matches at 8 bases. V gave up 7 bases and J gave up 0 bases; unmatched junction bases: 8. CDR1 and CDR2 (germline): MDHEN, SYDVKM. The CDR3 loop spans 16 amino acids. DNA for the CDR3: TGTGCCAGCATCCCGGGACAGGCCAACTCTGGAAACACCATATATTTT. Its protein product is CASIPGQANSGNTIYF.

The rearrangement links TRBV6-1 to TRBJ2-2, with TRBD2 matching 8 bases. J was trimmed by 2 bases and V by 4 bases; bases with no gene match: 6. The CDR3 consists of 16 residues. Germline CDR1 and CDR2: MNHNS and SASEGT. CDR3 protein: CASSGPSGLNTGELFF. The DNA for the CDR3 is TGTGCCAGCAGTGGTCCTAGCGGGTTAAACACCGGGGAGCTGTTTTTT.

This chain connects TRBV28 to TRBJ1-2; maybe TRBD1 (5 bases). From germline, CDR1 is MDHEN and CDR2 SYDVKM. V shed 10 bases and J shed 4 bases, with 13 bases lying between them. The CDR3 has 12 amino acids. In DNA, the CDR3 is TGTGCCACCATCGGGGGGTCCTATGGCTACACCTTC. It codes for CATIGGSYGYTF.

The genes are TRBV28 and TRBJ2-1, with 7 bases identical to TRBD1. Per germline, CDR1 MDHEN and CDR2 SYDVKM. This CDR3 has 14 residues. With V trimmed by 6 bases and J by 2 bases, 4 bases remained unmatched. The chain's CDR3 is CASRQGSPYNEQFF. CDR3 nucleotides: TGTGCCAGCAGACAGGGGTCCCCCTACAATGAGCAGTTCTTC.

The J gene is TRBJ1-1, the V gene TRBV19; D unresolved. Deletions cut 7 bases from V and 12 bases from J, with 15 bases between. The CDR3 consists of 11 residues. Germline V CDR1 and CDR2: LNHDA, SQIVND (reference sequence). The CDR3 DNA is TGTGCCAGTAACAGCTTCCTAAATCCTTTCTTT. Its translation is CASNSFLNPFF.

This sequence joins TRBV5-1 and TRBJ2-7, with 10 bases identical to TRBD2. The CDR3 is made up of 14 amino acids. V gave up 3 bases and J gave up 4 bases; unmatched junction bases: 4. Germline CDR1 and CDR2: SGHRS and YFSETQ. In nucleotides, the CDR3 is TGCGCCAGCAGCTCGAGCGGGGGGGCGTACGAGCAGTACTTC. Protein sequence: CASSSSGGAYEQYF. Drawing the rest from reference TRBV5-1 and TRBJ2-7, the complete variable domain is KAGVTQTPRYLIKTRGQQVTLSCSPISGHRSVSWYQQTPGQGLQFLFEYFSETQRNKGNFPGRFSGRQFSNSRSEMNVSTLELGDSALYLCASSSSGGAYEQYFGPGTRLTVT.

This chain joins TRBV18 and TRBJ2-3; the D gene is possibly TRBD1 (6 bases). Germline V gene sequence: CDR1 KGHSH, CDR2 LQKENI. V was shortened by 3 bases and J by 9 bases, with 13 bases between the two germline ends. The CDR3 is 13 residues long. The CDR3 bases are TGTGCCAGCTCACCCGAGGCTGGGGGCACGCAGTATTTT. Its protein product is CASSPEAGGTQYF.